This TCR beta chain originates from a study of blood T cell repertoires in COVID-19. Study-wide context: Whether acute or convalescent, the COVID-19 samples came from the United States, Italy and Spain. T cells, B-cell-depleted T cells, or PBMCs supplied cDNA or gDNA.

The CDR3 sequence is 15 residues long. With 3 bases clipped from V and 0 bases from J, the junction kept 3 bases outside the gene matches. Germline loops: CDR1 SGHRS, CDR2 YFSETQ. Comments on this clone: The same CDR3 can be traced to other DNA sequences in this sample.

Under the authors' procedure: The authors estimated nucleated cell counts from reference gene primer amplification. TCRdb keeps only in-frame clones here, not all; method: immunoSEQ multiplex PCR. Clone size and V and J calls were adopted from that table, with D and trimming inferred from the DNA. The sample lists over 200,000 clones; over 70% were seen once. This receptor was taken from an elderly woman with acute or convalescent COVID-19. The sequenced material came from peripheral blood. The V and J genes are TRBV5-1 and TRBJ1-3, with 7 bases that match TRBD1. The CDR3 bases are TGCGCCAGCAGCTCCGACAGGGTCTCTGGAAACACCATATATTTT. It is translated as CASSSDRVSGNTIYF.